A selection of T cell receptor beta chains follows, all from one sample in a study of T cell repertoires in cytomegalovirus infection. TCRdb re-called the reads through MiXCR, storing one row per CDR3 protein. This sample has 250,000 to 300,000 distinct CDR3 sequences; more than 20% occur once, and the top ten carry approximately 14%. Source material: PBMCs. These receptors were obtained from a human donor in good health (CMV status not recorded). Some clones in this sample may be carry-over from other donors' samples. The CDR3 runs from the conserved cysteine through the conserved F or W. Each record gives: CDR3 protein, J gene, V gene, D gene. D genes are given only for firm matches.

cdr3_aa: CASSQELGGGGNSYEQYF; j_call: TRBJ2-7; v_call: TRBV4-3; d_call: .
cdr3_aa: CASTRPGTPNQPQHF; j_call: TRBJ1-5; v_call: TRBV12-3/TRBV12-4; d_call: .
cdr3_aa: CASSFAGTGGNSPLHF; j_call: TRBJ1-6; v_call: TRBV12-3/TRBV12-4; d_call: TRBD1
cdr3_aa: CATFGATSGPFTYEQYF; j_call: TRBJ2-7; v_call: TRBV6-1; d_call: TRBD2
cdr3_aa: CASSYGTLRGDMQYF; j_call: TRBJ2-3; v_call: TRBV6-5; d_call: .
cdr3_aa: CAGQGGPNEKLFF; j_call: TRBJ1-4; v_call: TRBV7-2; d_call: .
cdr3_aa: CASSLGVPANTIYF; j_call: TRBJ1-3; v_call: TRBV7-8; d_call: .
cdr3_aa: CATRDSLTGNTIYF; j_call: TRBJ1-3; v_call: TRBV28; d_call: TRBD1
cdr3_aa: CASSRAGGLEETQYF; j_call: TRBJ2-5; v_call: TRBV6-1; d_call: TRBD2
cdr3_aa: CASSLSARGRVTDTQYF; j_call: TRBJ2-3; v_call: TRBV11-1; d_call: TRBD2
cdr3_aa: CASSGGPGLAGNPPGSNEQFF; j_call: TRBJ2-1; v_call: TRBV6-4; d_call: TRBD2
cdr3_aa: CASSLIGGTGNEKLFF; j_call: TRBJ1-4; v_call: TRBV11-2; d_call: TRBD1
cdr3_aa: CASSQNQGASGELFF; j_call: TRBJ2-2; v_call: TRBV4-2; d_call: TRBD1
cdr3_aa: CASRPLLSGNTIYF; j_call: TRBJ1-3; v_call: TRBV7-9; d_call: .
cdr3_aa: CASSLRTTSYNEQFF; j_call: TRBJ2-1; v_call: TRBV5-1; d_call: .
cdr3_aa: CAINVGADTGELFF; j_call: TRBJ2-2; v_call: TRBV7-9; d_call: .
cdr3_aa: CASKGTGNTYNEQFF; j_call: TRBJ2-1; v_call: TRBV5-1; d_call: .
cdr3_aa: CASRPIPTGELFF; j_call: TRBJ2-2; v_call: TRBV6-5; d_call: .
cdr3_aa: CSAPAGGVYEQYF; j_call: TRBJ2-7; v_call: TRBV20-1; d_call: TRBD2
cdr3_aa: CASNLGLSNTGELFF; j_call: TRBJ2-2; v_call: TRBV10-2; d_call: .
cdr3_aa: CASSARTGTTYEQYF; j_call: TRBJ2-7; v_call: TRBV9; d_call: .
cdr3_aa: CASSYVRPGLAGAGSTDTQYF; j_call: TRBJ2-3; v_call: TRBV28; d_call: TRBD2
cdr3_aa: CASSRTSGRALYEQYF; j_call: TRBJ2-7; v_call: TRBV6-5; d_call: TRBD2
cdr3_aa: CASSRTDRTEAFF; j_call: TRBJ1-1; v_call: TRBV6-2/TRBV6-3; d_call: .
cdr3_aa: CGGPVYGYTF; j_call: TRBJ1-2; v_call: TRBV14; d_call: .
cdr3_aa: CSAQQLKDYNEQFF; j_call: TRBJ2-1; v_call: TRBV20-1; d_call: .
cdr3_aa: CASSLSPGDHGYTF; j_call: TRBJ1-2; v_call: TRBV28; d_call: .
cdr3_aa: CASSLGELPGNTIYF; j_call: TRBJ1-3; v_call: TRBV7-2; d_call: .
cdr3_aa: CASSLDPGRVEEKLFF; j_call: TRBJ1-4; v_call: TRBV5-1; d_call: .
cdr3_aa: CASSETGGHGYTF; j_call: TRBJ1-2; v_call: TRBV7-3; d_call: TRBD1
cdr3_aa: CATSRRAGSSYNEQFF; j_call: TRBJ2-1; v_call: TRBV15; d_call: TRBD2
cdr3_aa: CASSLGLAGSQDTQYF; j_call: TRBJ2-3; v_call: TRBV7-2; d_call: TRBD2
cdr3_aa: CASSQTGTTDTQYF; j_call: TRBJ2-3; v_call: TRBV4-1; d_call: .
cdr3_aa: CSARDGRLAGVLWEQYF; j_call: TRBJ2-7; v_call: TRBV20-1; d_call: TRBD2
cdr3_aa: CASSPEPGTGSGNIQYF; j_call: TRBJ2-4; v_call: TRBV12-3/TRBV12-4; d_call: TRBD1